The clone carrying this TCR beta chain was detected once. Its target is unknown. These data come from a study of OX40 agonist ivuxolimab in advanced cancers. Study-level results: Doses of 0.1 to 3.0 mg/kg were accompanied by clonal expansion of CD4+ and CD8+ blood T cells by week 6. Among patients with partial responses at 0.1-3.0 mg/kg, clonal expansion was among the lowest. Specificity for antigen went undetermined in the expanded peripheral T cells.

TCRdb keeps only in-frame clones here, not all; method: immunoSEQ multiplex PCR. The top ten clones hold approximately 5% of a sample with tens of thousands of clones, about 87% of them seen once. V lost 0 bases to trimming and J lost 2 bases; unmatched junction nucleotides: 2. CDR1 is SGHAT and CDR2 is FQNNGV in the germline V gene. The CDR3 loop spans 15 amino acids. The sample in question was CD4+ or CD8+ T cells sorted from blood, obtained in a trial of the OX40 agonist ivuxolimab. V is TRBV11-2 and J is TRBJ2-3; 7 bases are shared with TRBD1. The TCR comes from an adult with an advanced solid tumor such as melanoma, head and neck, liver or kidney cancer. The CDR3 DNA reads TGTGCCAGCAGCTTAGACAGGGGGAACACAGATACGCAGTATTTT. As protein: CASSLDRGNTDTQYF.